Here is one TCR beta chain with its context. This sample stems from a study of blood T cell repertoires in COVID-19. Study at large: The samples span acute and convalescent COVID-19 from the United States, Italy and Spain.

Germline lookup yields CDR1 SGHDN and CDR2 FVKESK. With V trimmed by 1 base and J by 1 base, 4 bases remained unmatched. CDR3 length: 15 residues. Clones were read by immunoSEQ multiplex PCR, and TCRdb kept only the in-frame ones, dropping some. The sample lists a few hundred thousand clones; roughly 90% were seen once. The TCR comes from a woman aged 18-35 years who had been exposed to COVID-19. The chain carries TRBV14 and TRBJ2-7, with 7 bases that match TRBD2. The material sequenced was PBMCs or T cells enriched from blood (not recorded which). In DNA form, the CDR3 reads TGTGCCAGCAGCCAAGGCCAGCGGGGTTCCTACGAGCAGTACTTC. As protein: CASSQGQRGSYEQYF.